This T cell receptor beta chain was sequenced for a study of technical replicates of blood from a handful of donors. This CDR3 is built from 11 residues. Trimming removed 2 bases at V and 8 bases at J, with 9 bases between. CDR1 and CDR2 (germline): GTSNPN, SVGIG (reference sequence). Here immunoSEQ multiplex PCR was the method, and the copy in TCRdb shows in-frame clones only, minus some. This table holds tens of thousands of clones, 90% to 95% found once. This chain joins TRBV30 and TRBJ1-2; TRBD1 might be the D (6 bases). Sequencing used T cells isolated from PBMCs. The TCR comes from a human donor in good health. Written as DNA, the CDR3 is TGTGCCTGGAGTCAGGACAGCGGCTACACCTTC. Protein: CAWSQDSGYTF.